This passage covers 3 T cell receptor beta chains from one sample sequenced in a study of T cells in Graves' hyperthyroidism and ophthalmopathy. Amplification of TCR beta CDR3 regions used RNA as the template. Researchers ran a first-round RT-PCR on the TCR CDR3 using the HTBI primer set. Each CDR3 protein is one row after TCRdb ran MiXCR on the multiplex PCR reads. This sample has hundreds of thousands of distinct CDR3 sequences, with roughly 15% found just once. Sequenced: blood. The receptors were sampled from a woman in her forties or fifties with Graves' ophthalmopathy.

This clonotype came up once. The V gene is TRBV20-1, the J gene TRBJ2-5; 9 nucleotides line up with TRBD2. Per germline, CDR1 DFQATT and CDR2 SNEGSKA (reference sequence). J gave up 5 bases and V 0 bases, and 7 bases lay outside the gene matches. The CDR3 is 15 residues long. In DNA form, the CDR3 reads TGCAGTGCTAGAGATGGGGCGGGAGGGGAGGAGACCCAGTACTTC. Its translation: CSARDGAGGEETQYF.

This clonotype appeared many times. Its ends do not fully match the called genes, so a read error is possible. The chain employs TRBV2 and TRBJ2-5; D might be TRBD1 or TRBD2, each matching 5 bases. The germline V gene encodes CDR1 SNHLY and CDR2 FYNNEI. This CDR3 is built from 13 residues. The CDR3, as DNA: TGTGCCAACAGTGACGACAGCGGAGAGACCCAGTACTTC. Encoded protein: CANSDDSGETQYF.

This clonotype was observed many times. This sequence joins TRBV2 and TRBJ1-2, with a weak D call TRBD1 (5 bases). Trimming cost V 4 bases and J 8 bases, with 14 bases left between them. CDR1 SNHLY and CDR2 FYNNEI come from the germline V gene. The CDR3 is 13 amino acids. CDR3 nucleotides: TGTGCCAGCAGTGGGGACTCAGGCGGCGGCTACACCTTC. This gives the protein CASSGDSGGGYTF.